This T cell receptor (beta chain) came from a study of glioma-infiltrating T cells. Whole-study results and caveats: Tissue-blood divergence was below expectation in non-neoplastic patients, above in gliomas.

Germline V gives CDR1 SNHLY, CDR2 FYNNEI. This CDR3 contains 12 residues. V lost 5 bases and J 5 bases, leaving 10 bases between the germline ends. Amplification of TCR alpha and beta CDR3 regions from RNA used iRepertoire nested multiplex PCR. Input was 100-400 ng of tissue mRNA or PBMC total RNA. From the multiplex PCR reads, TCRdb called clonotypes with MiXCR, one entry per CDR3 protein. The table has around 100,000 distinct CDR3 sequences, around 28% seen once. A word on this clonotype: Its matching antigen is unknown.

The rearrangement joins TRBV2 to TRBJ2-7, with D uncertain. Sequenced sample: glioma tissue, nonneoplastic brain tissue, or PBMCs (not recorded which). This receptor was identified in a human donor with low-grade glioma or glioblastoma, undergoing nonglioma brain surgery, or in good health (not recorded which). The CDR3 sequence: CASSLTTHEQYF. The CDR3 DNA sequence: TGTGCCAGCAGTCTCACCACCCACGAGCAGTACTTC.